This is a list of T cell receptor beta chains from one sample in a study of radiotherapy plus CTLA-4 blockade in lung cancer. Generated by immunoSEQ multiplex PCR, the TCRdb table keeps only in-frame clones and is missing some. The sample lists tens of thousands of clones, approximately 86% occurring once. The material was peripheral blood, obtained from a patient treated with radiotherapy plus ipilimumab. These TCRs come from a human donor with non-small cell lung cancer that progressed on radiotherapy plus ipilimumab. Each CDR3 is given with its conserved first and last residue. A D gene is named only where the DNA matches it firmly. A clone size is listed for some rows: how often the clone was seen (once, few, many), or a class if it is expanded.

TRBV2	TRBD2	TRBJ2-1	-	CASRLAGSSYNEQFF	TGTGCCAGCAGGTTAGCGGGAAGCTCCTACAATGAGCAGTTCTTC
TRBV9	-	TRBJ2-7	-	CASSVAADYEQYF	TGTGCCAGCAGCGTAGCCGCAGACTACGAGCAGTACTTC
TRBV5-4	TRBD1	TRBJ2-7	few	CASSHDRAKQYF	TGTGCCAGCAGCCATGACAGGGCTAAGCAGTACTTC
TRBV28	TRBD2	TRBJ2-3	-	CASSHGTSGTDTQYF	TGTGCCAGCAGCCACGGGACTAGCGGAACAGATACGCAGTATTTT
TRBV9	TRBD2	TRBJ2-3	-	CASSAGGQTSTDTQYF	TGTGCCAGCAGCGCGGGGGGGCAGACAAGCACAGATACGCAGTATTTT
TRBV7-7	-	TRBJ1-3	-	CASSPSGGNTIYF	TGTGCTAGCAGCCCAAGTGGGGGAAACACCATATATTTT
TRBV6-6	TRBD1	TRBJ2-1	-	CASSPQGTYNEQFF	TGTGCCAGCAGCCCACAGGGGACCTACAATGAGCAGTTCTTC
TRBV10-3	-	TRBJ1-2	-	CAISESPTGYTF	TGTGCCATCAGTGAGTCCCCGACGGGCTACACCTTC
TRBV9	TRBD1	TRBJ1-2	many	CASSVSSRQGVWHYGYTF	TGTGCCAGCAGCGTAAGTTCTCGGCAGGGGGTCTGGCACTATGGCTACACCTTC
TRBV11-2	-	TRBJ1-1	-	CATSVAGEAFF	TGTGCCACCTCCGTGGCGGGGGAAGCTTTCTTT
TRBV4-3	TRBD2	TRBJ2-2	few	CASSQELGSGSSGELFF	TGCGCCAGCAGCCAAGAATTGGGTAGCGGGAGTTCCGGGGAGCTGTTTTTT
TRBV7-9	TRBD1	TRBJ1-2	few	CASSWTGTNYGYTF	TGTGCCAGCAGCTGGACAGGTACTAACTATGGCTACACCTTC
TRBV4-3	TRBD2	TRBJ2-1	-	CASSQDLLGGGGEQFF	TGCGCCAGCAGCCAAGATCTCCTAGGCGGGGGGGGTGAGCAGTTCTTC
TRBV2	TRBD1	TRBJ1-4	-	CARTGRLHEKLFF	TGTGCCAGGACAGGGAGGCTCCATGAAAAACTGTTTTTT
TRBV19	TRBD1	TRBJ1-2	-	CASSISQGQAYGYTF	TGTGCCAGTAGTATAAGTCAGGGACAGGCCTATGGCTACACCTTC
TRBV9	TRBD2	TRBJ2-4	-	CASSVDAGGTSDLAKNIQYF	TGTGCCAGCAGCGTAGATGCGGGGGGGACTAGCGACCTAGCCAAAAACATTCAGTACTTC
TRBV9	-	TRBJ1-1	-	CASSARQMNTEAFF	TGTGCCAGCAGCGCCCGACAGATGAACACTGAAGCTTTCTTT
TRBV7-2	-	TRBJ1-3	few	CASSQPGAGGNTIYF	TGTGCCAGCAGCCAGCCGGGGGCCGGTGGAAACACCATATATTTT
TRBV7-8	-	TRBJ1-1	-	CASSLDRRNTEAFF	TGTGCCAGCAGCTTAGACAGGAGGAACACTGAAGCTTTCTTT
TRBV10-3	-	TRBJ1-2	-	CAISESGGQGGGYTF	TGTGCCATCAGTGAGTCGGGTGGGCAGGGCGGCGGCTACACCTTC
TRBV6-5	TRBD2	TRBJ2-7	-	CASSYSPGGEQYF	TGTGCCAGCAGTTACTCCCCGGGAGGCGAGCAGTACTTC
TRBV30	TRBD1	TRBJ2-6	few	CAWTGQGPIPSGANVLTF	TGTGCCTGGACTGGACAGGGGCCAATCCCCTCTGGGGCCAACGTCCTGACTTTC
TRBV25-1	-	TRBJ1-5	-	CASRVKRPQHF	TGTGCCAGCAGAGTCAAGCGGCCCCAGCATTTT
TRBV5-1	-	TRBJ2-2	-	CASNFQDAGGSGELFF	TGCGCCAGCAACTTCCAGGATGCCGGTGGGTCGGGGGAGCTGTTTTTT
TRBV7-6	-	TRBJ2-5	-	CASSSSGTPRRETQYF	TGTGCCAGCAGCTCCTCGGGGACACCTCGGAGGGAGACCCAGTACTTC
TRBV21-1	-	TRBJ1-1	-	CASSKRGEGGWVGEAFF	TGTGCCAGCAGCAAAAGAGGAGAAGGAGGCTGGGTTGGCGAAGCTTTCTTT
TRBV29-1	TRBD1	TRBJ1-2	-	CSAGTGRTYGYTF	TGCAGCGCAGGGACAGGGCGTACCTATGGCTACACCTTC
TRBV7-9	-	TRBJ1-2	once	CASSQQVNYGYTF	TGTGCCAGCAGCCAACAAGTTAACTATGGCTACACCTTC
TRBV9	TRBD2	TRBJ2-1	-	CASSVELAGGSYNEQFF	TGTGCCAGCAGCGTCGAGTTAGCGGGGGGCTCCTACAATGAGCAGTTCTTC
TRBV5-1	-	TRBJ2-3	-	CASSLPRTYTDTQYF	TGCGCCAGCAGCTTGCCACGTACGTACACAGATACGCAGTATTTT
TRBV4-2	-	TRBJ2-4	-	CASSQGSHVAKNIQYF	TGTGCCAGCAGCCAAGGGAGCCATGTAGCCAAAAACATTCAGTACTTC
TRBV27	TRBD1	TRBJ2-7	-	CASSFFGTGDHEQYF	TGTGCCAGCAGTTTTTTCGGGACAGGTGACCACGAGCAGTACTTC
TRBV27	-	TRBJ1-5	-	CASSLLGEPNQPQHF	TGTGCCAGCAGTTTATTAGGGGAGCCCAATCAGCCCCAGCATTTT
TRBV29-1	TRBD2	TRBJ2-1	-	CSAQGLAGVYEQFF	TGCAGCGCCCAGGGACTAGCGGGAGTCTATGAGCAGTTCTTC
TRBV6-1	-	TRBJ1-4	-	CASREDNEKLFF	TGTGCCAGCAGGGAGGACAACGAAAAACTGTTTTTT
TRBV6-5	-	TRBJ2-7	-	CASRQGSYEQYF	TGTGCCAGCAGGCAGGGTTCCTACGAGCAGTACTTC
TRBV7-4	-	TRBJ1-2	-	CASSLAGYGYTF	TGTGCCAGCAGTTTAGCAGGATATGGCTACACCTTC
TRBV6-5	-	TRBJ2-2	-	CASSQRRQTGELFF	TGTGCCAGCAGTCAAAGGCGACAAACCGGGGAGCTGTTTTTT
TRBV18	TRBD2	TRBJ2-1	-	CASQVGTSGINEQFF	TGTGCCAGCCAGGTAGGGACTAGCGGAATCAATGAGCAGTTCTTC
TRBV5-6	-	TRBJ2-1	-	CASSLPSEGYNEQFF	TGTGCCAGCAGCCTCCCGAGCGAGGGGTACAATGAGCAGTTCTTC
TRBV2	-	TRBJ1-1	-	CASSAGGQTEAFF	TGTGCCAGCAGTGCGGGGGGGCAGACTGAAGCTTTCTTT
TRBV30	-	TRBJ2-1	-	CAWSVQPWDSQFF	TGTGCCTGGAGTGTCCAGCCCTGGGACTCACAGTTCTTC
TRBV7-9	TRBD1	TRBJ1-2	few	CASSLGTGHRYGYTF	TGTGCCAGCAGCTTAGGGACAGGACACCGGTATGGCTACACCTTC
TRBV9	TRBD2	TRBJ2-7	-	CASSVGLAGGLRSYEQYF	TGTGCCAGCAGCGTGGGACTAGCGGGAGGCTTACGGTCCTACGAGCAGTACTTC
TRBV30	TRBD1	TRBJ2-5	-	CAWSAWTGTGETQYF	TGTGCCTGGAGTGCCTGGACAGGGACAGGAGAGACCCAGTACTTC
TRBV10-3	-	TRBJ2-7	-	CAISLDHEQYF	TGTGCCATCAGTCTCGACCACGAGCAGTACTTC
TRBV5-1	-	TRBJ2-7	-	CASSWAAEAYEQYF	TGCGCCAGCAGCTGGGCGGCAGAGGCCTACGAGCAGTACTTC
TRBV4-1	-	TRBJ1-1	-	CASSQDYVAFF	TGCGCCAGCAGCCAAGATTACGTCGCTTTCTTT
TRBV21-1	-	TRBJ2-7	-	CASSNSRRQALAYEQYF	TGTGCCAGCAGCAACAGCCGACGACAGGCCTTGGCCTACGAGCAGTACTTC
TRBV27	-	TRBJ1-2	-	CASRDFRQGSSQGYTF	TGTGCCAGCAGAGACTTTCGCCAAGGGTCTAGCCAGGGCTACACCTTC
TRBV12-5	-	TRBJ1-1	-	CASGAQENTEAFF	TGTGCTAGTGGCGCACAGGAGAACACTGAAGCTTTCTTT
TRBV29-1	-	TRBJ2-1	-	CSVMRNEQFF	TGCAGCGTTATGCGGAATGAGCAGTTCTTC